This T cell receptor (beta chain) was sequenced for a study of cytomegalovirus exposure and HLA in healthy donors. Researchers ran the PCR with 60 Vbeta and 13 Jbeta primers. Clones were sequenced by immunoSEQ multiplex PCR, and TCRdb holds only the in-frame ones, with some missing. This repertoire shows 110,000 to 150,000 clones, around 77% found once; its top ten account for about 2.2%. The germline CDR1 and CDR2 sequences are MNHNS and SASEGT. J gave up 5 bases and V 10 bases, and 7 bases lay outside the gene matches. This CDR3 spans 13 amino acids. This TCR derives from a man aged 25-40 years in good health and CMV-seronegative. Sequenced material: PBMCs. This sequence joins TRBV6-1 and TRBJ1-1, with 10 bases fitting TRBD1. The CDR3 coding sequence is TGTGCCACCGGGACAGGGGCGGGGACTGAAGCTTTCTTT. Translated, it gives CATGTGAGTEAFF.